These 25 T cell receptor beta chains originate from one sample sequenced in a study of T cell responses to AZD1222 COVID-19 vaccine. Using immunoSEQ multiplex PCR, the repertoire was profiled, and TCRdb retains in-frame clones only, with some absent. Counted here are approximately 140,000 clones, approximately 94% occurring once; the ten biggest clones make up approximately 2%. The sample in question was peripheral blood, obtained on day 0 of AZD1222 vaccination. The receptors were gathered from an adult in good health.

This rearrangement joins TRBV19 to TRBJ1-5; possible D gene TRBD1, 5 bases. Trimming shortened V by 7 bases and J by 9 bases, and 13 bases separated the two germline ends. Germline CDR1 is LNHDA and CDR2 is SQIVND (reference sequence). The CDR3 is 12 amino acids. The CDR3 here is CASTQGVLPQHF. DNA of the CDR3: TGTGCCAGTACCCAAGGGGTTCTGCCCCAGCATTTT.

This chain links TRBV5-4 with TRBJ1-2; tentatively, D is TRBD1 (6 bases). The CDR3 has 15 residues. Germline CDR1 reads SGHNT; CDR2 reads YYREEE (reference sequence). The V end lost 1 base, the J end lost 4 bases, and 14 bases lay between the germline ends. CDR3 region: CASSLIGGSSYGYTF. The CDR3 nucleotides read TGTGCCAGCAGCTTGATTGGGGGCAGTAGCTATGGCTACACCTTC.

CDR3: CASTATRVVNTGELFF. As DNA, the CDR3 is TGTGCCAGCACCGCTACGAGGGTGGTGAACACCGGGGAGCTGTTTTTT. V usage is TRBV2 and J usage is TRBJ2-2; D possibly corresponds to TRBD2 (5 bases). Germline V gene sequence: CDR1 SNHLY, CDR2 FYNNEI. The CDR3 has 16 residues. V was clipped by 7 bases and J by 1 base, with 16 bases between them. Full variable domain (remainder filled in from reference TRBV2 and TRBJ2-2): EPEVTQTPSHQVTQMGQEVILRCVPISNHLYFYWYRQILGQKVEFLVSFYNNEISEKSEIFDDQFSVERPDGSNFTLKIRSTKLEDSAMYFCASTATRVVNTGELFFGEGSRLTVL.

The chain has TRBV2 and TRBJ2-5; 8 bases fit TRBD2. CDR1 is SNHLY and CDR2 is FYNNEI in the germline V gene. V dropped 6 bases and J dropped 3; count of bases not matched to a gene: 12. The CDR3 length is 16 residues. CDR3 loop: CASSALRGSGEETQYF. The CDR3 DNA sequence: TGTGCCAGCAGCGCCCTGCGGGGTAGCGGGGAAGAGACCCAGTACTTC.

The chain has TRBV3-1 (or the pseudogene TRBV3-2) and TRBJ2-5; TRBD1 might be the D (7 bases). Germline loops: CDR1 LGHDT, CDR2 YNNKEL (reference sequence). V was shortened by 7 bases and J by 3 bases, with 18 bases between the two germline ends. This CDR3 spans 15 amino acids. The CDR3 coding sequence is TGTGCCAGCACCGCCTGGGGGGACAGCGAAGAGACCCAGTACTTC. Its protein is CASTAWGDSEETQYF.

This chain connects TRBV2 to TRBJ1-2, with D maybe TRBD1 (5 bases). The V gene lost 5 bases and the J gene lost 4 bases, with 17 bases spanning the gap. Germline CDR1 and CDR2: SNHLY and FYNNEI. The CDR3 extends over 15 amino acids. The CDR3, as DNA: TGTGCCAGCAGTCCGGACATCCCGAGGGGCTATGGCTACACCTTC. Residues: CASSPDIPRGYGYTF. Full variable domain (rest looked up from reference TRBV2 and TRBJ1-2): EPEVTQTPSHQVTQMGQEVILRCVPISNHLYFYWYRQILGQKVEFLVSFYNNEISEKSEIFDDQFSVERPDGSNFTLKIRSTKLEDSAMYFCASSPDIPRGYGYTFGSGTRLTVV.

This clone was seen once. The CDR3 protein is CASSHSYEQYF. The CDR3 nucleotides are TGTGCCAGCAGCCACTCCTACGAGCAGTACTTC. V gene TRBV7-3 combines with J gene TRBJ2-7; D uncertain. CDR3 length equals 11 residues. Germline CDR1 reads SGHTA; CDR2 reads FQGTGA. The germline V and J ends were trimmed by 5 bases and 0 bases, with 2 bases remaining between them.

This clone was seen just once. The CDR3 DNA is TGTGCCAGCAGCCAAGACGGAGGGTATGGCTACACCTTC. Translating gives CASSQDGGYGYTF. This sequence joins TRBV14 and TRBJ1-2; D is unclear. The CDR3 consists of 13 residues. The germline gives CDR1 SGHDN, CDR2 FVKESK. V lost 0 bases and J lost 5, with 7 bases in between.

This rearrangement joins TRBV5-1 to TRBJ2-2; no clear D gene. CDR1 and CDR2 (germline): SGHRS, YFSETQ. The V end was cut by 7 bases, the J end by 2 bases, with 15 bases between. The CDR3 is 15 amino acids. The CDR3 spells CASRLLAVNTGELFF. In DNA form, the CDR3 reads TGCGCCAGCCGACTGCTGGCGGTTAACACCGGGGAGCTGTTTTTT.

This clone showed up just once. CDR3 amino acids: CASSDSSRLTTREQYF. CDR3 nucleotides: TGTGCCAGCAGTGACTCCTCACGCCTTACTACGAGGGAGCAGTACTTC. The chain combines TRBV25-1 with TRBJ2-7; no reliable D call. V lost 3 bases and J 7 bases, leaving 22 bases between the germline ends. This CDR3 is built from 16 residues. The germline CDR1 and CDR2 sequences are MGHDK and SYGVNS.

J is TRBJ1-2 and V is TRBV6-5; tentative D call: TRBD1 (5 bases). V was clipped by 7 bases and J by 0 bases, with 15 bases between them. CDR3 length: 15 residues. Germline V gene data show CDR1 as MNHEY and CDR2 as SVGAGI. The CDR3 nucleotides are TGTGCCAGCATACTAGATGGGGCCCCTAACTATGGCTACACCTTC. This gives the protein CASILDGAPNYGYTF.

The chain links TRBV7-9 to TRBJ2-1; 7 positions agree with TRBD2. The CDR3 contains 15 residues. Germline CDR1 and CDR2: SEHNR and FQNEAQ (reference sequence). The junction had 7 bases not matched to a gene; V was cut back by 3 bases and J by 5 bases. The CDR3 is CASSFTYREDNEQFF. The DNA for the CDR3 is TGTGCCAGCAGCTTTACCTACCGGGAGGACAATGAGCAGTTCTTC. The full variable domain, completed using reference TRBV7-9 and TRBJ2-1, is DTGVSQNPRHKITKRGQNVTFRCDPISEHNRLYWYRQTLGQGPEFLTYFQNEAQLEKSRLLSDRFSAERPKGSFSTLEIQRTEQGDSAMYLCASSFTYREDNEQFFGPGTRLTVL.

The chain has TRBV5-8 and TRBJ1-5; no firm D call. CDR3 length equals 13 residues. V was pared by 5 bases and J by 6 bases, with 12 bases between. Per germline, CDR1 SGHTS and CDR2 YDEGEE. The CDR3 DNA sequence: TGTGCCAGCAGTGACACTATGCGTCAGCCCCAGCATTTT. Protein product: CASSDTMRQPQHF.

This clone was counted once. The genes are TRBV29-1 and TRBJ1-1; tentatively, D is TRBD1 (5 bases). V shed 7 bases and J shed 0 bases, with 18 bases lying between them. Germline CDR1 and CDR2: SQVTM and ANQGSEA. The CDR3 loop spans 15 amino acids. As DNA, the CDR3 is TGCAGCGCTGTAGACAGCCAAGGAGTGAACACTGAAGCTTTCTTT. This gives the protein CSAVDSQGVNTEAFF. The full variable domain, rest sourced from reference TRBV29-1 and TRBJ1-1, is SAVISQKPSRDICQRGTSLTIQCQVDSQVTMMFWYRQQPGQSLTLIATANQGSEATYESGFVIDKFPISRPNLTFSTLTVSNMSPEDSSIYLCSAVDSQGVNTEAFFGQGTRLTVV.

The chain employs TRBV6-1 and TRBJ1-2; 7 bases agree with TRBD1. After removal of 3 bases from V and 8 bases from J, the junction contained 6 bases not matched to a gene. The CDR3 contains 13 residues. Germline lookup yields CDR1 MNHNS and CDR2 SASEGT. The CDR3 sequence is CASSDRGVHGYTF. The CDR3 DNA reads TGTGCCAGCAGTGACAGGGGGGTTCACGGCTACACCTTC.

The gene calls are TRBV7-9 and TRBJ1-4; TRBD1 matches 10 bases. The CDR3 is 14 amino acids. Germline V CDR1 and CDR2: SEHNR, FQNEAQ (reference sequence). Trimming cost V 5 bases and J 8 bases; bases outside gene matches: 5. The CDR3 DNA reads TGTGCCAGCAGCCTGGGACAGGGGAGCGAAAAACTGTTTTTT. Its translation is CASSLGQGSEKLFF.

The chain is built from TRBV6-5 and TRBJ1-2; possibly TRBD1 for D (6 bases). The V gene's germline CDR1 is MNHEY and CDR2 SVGAGI. With 7 bases removed from V and 0 bases from J, the gap between germline ends came to 9 bases. CDR3 length: 13 residues. The CDR3 DNA sequence: TGTGCCAGCACCACAGGGTCTAACTATGGCTACACCTTC. This codes for CASTTGSNYGYTF.

The chain recombines TRBV5-4 with TRBJ1-5; 7 bases match TRBD1. CDR1 SGHNT and CDR2 YYREEE come from the germline V gene (reference sequence). The CDR3 sequence is 14 residues long. Unmatched junction bases numbered 3, after V lost 4 bases and J lost 2 bases. The CDR3 region has the DNA TGTGCCAGCAGCCGACAGGGAGGCAATCAGCCCCAGCATTTT. It specifies CASSRQGGNQPQHF.

This clone was found once. The chain is built from TRBV7-9 and TRBJ1-2; 7 nucleotides agree with TRBD1. Germline V gene lookup returns CDR1 SEHNR and CDR2 FQNEAQ (reference sequence). V was pared by 5 bases and J by 0 bases, with 6 bases of the junction left unmatched. This CDR3 is 15 amino acids long. The CDR3 DNA sequence: TGTGCCAGCAGCCTGGGGACAGCTTCTAACTATGGCTACACCTTC. Protein sequence: CASSLGTASNYGYTF.

V gene TRBV19 combines with J gene TRBJ1-5; 7 bases agree with TRBD1. Per the germline V gene, CDR1 is LNHDA and CDR2 is SQIVND (reference sequence). The CDR3 length is 14 residues. The ends lost 4 bases at V and 2 bases at J; junction bases unmatched: 2. The CDR3 reads CASSNRGRNQPQHF. CDR3 sequence (DNA): TGTGCCAGTAGTAACAGGGGCCGCAATCAGCCCCAGCATTTT.

CDR3 sequence (DNA): TGCGCCAGCAGCTTGCTTGGGGTCTTAAACACTGAAGCTTTCTTT. Translated: CASSLLGVLNTEAFF. This sequence joins TRBV5-1 and TRBJ1-1; no definite D call. Germline V gene lookup returns CDR1 SGHRS and CDR2 YFSETQ. There are 15 residues in the CDR3. Trimming removed 1 base from V and 2 bases from J, with 12 bases in between.

The chain joins TRBV5-5 to TRBJ1-2; no definite D call. This CDR3 comprises 15 residues. Germline CDR1 SGHKS, CDR2 YYEKEE (reference sequence). Trimming cost V 0 bases and J 0 bases, with 9 bases left between them. CDR3 residues: CASSLGSIANYGYTF. The CDR3 DNA follows: TGTGCCAGCAGCTTGGGGTCAATAGCTAACTATGGCTACACCTTC.

The chain is built from TRBV5-6 and TRBJ2-7; D not resolved. Germline-derived CDR1 and CDR2 are SGHDT and YYEEEE. With 4 bases removed from V and 4 bases from J, the gap between germline ends came to 15 bases. CDR3 length: 14 amino acids. The chain's CDR3 is CASSPKSSWYEQYF. DNA of the CDR3: TGTGCCAGCAGCCCCAAGAGTAGCTGGTACGAGCAGTACTTC.

Of note for this clone: This CDR3 fails to terminate in the conserved phenylalanine or tryptophan, so it likely reflects a read error. It is unclear where the CDR3 begins or ends on the DNA, so no DNA is shown, and the CDR3 is as TCRdb lists it. CDR3: CASRSRCYPS. This sequence joins TRBV12-2 and TRBJ1-1. TRBV12-2 is marked as a pseudogene. The CDR3 is made up of 10 amino acids, end residues included.

V is TRBV20-1 and J is TRBJ2-7, with D unresolved. CDR1 and CDR2 (germline): DFQATT, SNEGSKA (reference sequence). Trimming stripped 6 bases from V and 4 bases from J, with 10 bases between. This CDR3 has 11 residues. CDR3 nucleotide sequence: TGCAGTGCGGTAGACAAGTACGAGCAGTACTTC. Translation gives CSAVDKYEQYF.